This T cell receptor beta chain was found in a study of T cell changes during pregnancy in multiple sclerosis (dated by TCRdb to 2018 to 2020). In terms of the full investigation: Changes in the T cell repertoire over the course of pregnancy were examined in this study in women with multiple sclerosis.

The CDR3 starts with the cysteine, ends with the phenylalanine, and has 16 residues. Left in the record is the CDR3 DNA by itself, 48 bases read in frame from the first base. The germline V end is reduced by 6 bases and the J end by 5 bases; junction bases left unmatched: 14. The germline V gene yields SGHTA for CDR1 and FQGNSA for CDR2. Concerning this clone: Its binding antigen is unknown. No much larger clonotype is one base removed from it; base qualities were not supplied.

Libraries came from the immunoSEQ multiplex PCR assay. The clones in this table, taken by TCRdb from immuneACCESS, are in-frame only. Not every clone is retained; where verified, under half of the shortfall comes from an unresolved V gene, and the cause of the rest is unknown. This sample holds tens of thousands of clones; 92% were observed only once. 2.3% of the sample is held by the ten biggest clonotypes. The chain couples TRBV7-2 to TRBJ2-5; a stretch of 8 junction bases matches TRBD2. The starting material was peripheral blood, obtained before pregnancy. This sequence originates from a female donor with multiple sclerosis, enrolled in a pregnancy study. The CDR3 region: CASRSLGVAGRETQYF. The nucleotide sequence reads TGTGCCAGCAGATCCCTGGGGGTAGCGGGAAGGGAGACCCAGTACTTC.